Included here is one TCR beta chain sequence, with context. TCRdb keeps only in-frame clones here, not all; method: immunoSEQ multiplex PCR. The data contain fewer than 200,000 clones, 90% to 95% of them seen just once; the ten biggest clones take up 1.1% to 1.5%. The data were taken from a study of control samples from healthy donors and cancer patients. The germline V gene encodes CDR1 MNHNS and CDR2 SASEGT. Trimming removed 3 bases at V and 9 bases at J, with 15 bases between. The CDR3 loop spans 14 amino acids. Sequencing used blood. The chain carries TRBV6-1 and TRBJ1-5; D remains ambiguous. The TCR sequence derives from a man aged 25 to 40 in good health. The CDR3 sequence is CASSDLTNGLPQHF. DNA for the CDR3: TGTGCCAGCAGTGACCTAACCAACGGACTGCCCCAGCATTTT.